Reported below is one T cell receptor beta chain. Antigen: not known. This record comes from a study of shared clonotypes between healthy human individuals. Findings of the study overall: Several donors held about 5.1% of naive CD4 clonotypes in common. Although depth was large, rarefaction showed that sequencing of the sorted subsets was incomplete.

Produced via immunoSEQ multiplex PCR; TCRdb's table is partial and in-frame only. The sample shows 2 million to 3 million clones, 93% of them seen only once. The germline gives CDR1 SGHTA, CDR2 FQGNSA. V was clipped by 1 base and J by 4 bases, with 23 bases between them. The CDR3 covers 19 residues. The sample was naive CD4+ T cells from PBMCs. Subset described: CD45RA+ positively selected. The rearrangement joins TRBV7-2 to TRBJ2-1; the D gene is possibly TRBD2 (5 bases). This receptor was taken from a man between 18 and 35 years old in good health. Some clones in this sample may be carry-over from other donors' samples. CDR3 protein: CASSLVVFGSSRVYNEQFF. CDR3 DNA: TGTGCCAGCAGCTTAGTAGTGTTTGGGTCATCGCGGGTTTACAATGAGCAGTTCTTC.